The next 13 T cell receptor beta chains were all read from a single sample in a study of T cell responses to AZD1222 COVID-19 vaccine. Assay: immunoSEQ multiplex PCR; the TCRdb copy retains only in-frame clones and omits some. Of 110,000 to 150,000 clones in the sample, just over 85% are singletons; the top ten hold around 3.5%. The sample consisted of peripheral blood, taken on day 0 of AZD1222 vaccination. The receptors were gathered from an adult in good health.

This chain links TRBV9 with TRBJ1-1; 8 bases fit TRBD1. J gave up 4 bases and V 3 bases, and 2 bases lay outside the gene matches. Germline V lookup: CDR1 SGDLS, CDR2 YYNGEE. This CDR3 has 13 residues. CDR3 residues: CASSETGGTEAFF. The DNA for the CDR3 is TGTGCCAGCAGCGAAACAGGGGGCACTGAAGCTTTCTTT.

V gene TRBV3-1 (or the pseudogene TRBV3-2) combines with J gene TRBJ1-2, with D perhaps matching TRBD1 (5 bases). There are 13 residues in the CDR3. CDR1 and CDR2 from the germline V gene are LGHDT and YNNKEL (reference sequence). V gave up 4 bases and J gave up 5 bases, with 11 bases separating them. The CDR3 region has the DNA TGTGCCAGCAGCCGAGGACATTTTTATGGCTACACCTTC. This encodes CASSRGHFYGYTF.

CDR3 loop: CASSIVDRGCFKAFF. The CDR3 coding sequence is TGTGCCAGCAGCATCGTGGACAGGGGCTGCTTTAAAGCTTTCTTT. The chain uses TRBV11-3 and TRBJ1-1; 9 bases map to TRBD1. The CDR3 contains 15 residues. The V gene's germline CDR1 is SGHNT and CDR2 YENEEA. Trimming at V came to 5 bases and at J to 9 bases, leaving 13 bases not matched to a gene.

Written as DNA, the CDR3 is TGTGCCAGCTCAAGGGCAGGGGGCATTCGAAATGAGCAGTTCTTC. Protein: CASSRAGGIRNEQFF. V and J are TRBV7-3 and TRBJ2-1; 8 positions match TRBD1. V shed 8 bases, J shed 7 bases, and the junction held 13 bases outside the gene matches. Germline CDR1 SGHTA, CDR2 FQGTGA. The CDR3 is made up of 15 amino acids. The full variable domain, in which reference TRBV7-3 and TRBJ2-1 provide the parts outside the CDR3, is GAGVSQTPSNKVTEKGKYVELRCDPISGHTALYWYRQSLGQGPEFLIYFQGTGAADDSGLPNDRFFAVRPEGSVSTLKIQRTERGDSAVYLCASSRAGGIRNEQFFGPGTRLTVL.

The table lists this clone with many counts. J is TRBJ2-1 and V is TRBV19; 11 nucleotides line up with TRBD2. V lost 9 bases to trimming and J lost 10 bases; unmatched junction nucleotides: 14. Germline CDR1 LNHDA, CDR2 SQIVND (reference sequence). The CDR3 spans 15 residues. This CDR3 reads CASRELAGDAGEQFF. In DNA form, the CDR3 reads TGTGCCAGCCGGGAACTAGCGGGAGACGCGGGAGAGCAGTTCTTC.

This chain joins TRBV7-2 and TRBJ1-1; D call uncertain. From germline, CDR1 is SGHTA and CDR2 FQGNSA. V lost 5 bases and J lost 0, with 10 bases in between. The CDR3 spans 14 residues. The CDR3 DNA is TGTGCCAGCAGCCCTCAGAATCTGAACACTGAAGCTTTCTTT. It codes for CASSPQNLNTEAFF.

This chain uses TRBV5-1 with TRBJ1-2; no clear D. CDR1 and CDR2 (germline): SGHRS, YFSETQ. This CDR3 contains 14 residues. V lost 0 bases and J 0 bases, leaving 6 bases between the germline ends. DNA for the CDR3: TGCGCCAGCAGCTTGGCAGCCACTAACTATGGCTACACCTTC. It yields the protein CASSLAATNYGYTF.

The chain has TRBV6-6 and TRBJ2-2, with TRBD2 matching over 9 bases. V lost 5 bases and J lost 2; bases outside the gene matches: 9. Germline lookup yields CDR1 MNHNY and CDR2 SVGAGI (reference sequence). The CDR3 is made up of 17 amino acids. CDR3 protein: CASSPAGTSLNTGELFF. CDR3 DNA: TGTGCCAGCAGTCCGGCCGGGACTAGCCTTAACACCGGGGAGCTGTTTTTT.

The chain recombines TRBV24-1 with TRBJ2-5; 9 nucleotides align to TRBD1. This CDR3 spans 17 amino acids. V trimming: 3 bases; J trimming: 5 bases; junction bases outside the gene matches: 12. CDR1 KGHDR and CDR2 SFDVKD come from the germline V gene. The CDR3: CATSDPIRDRGWETQYF. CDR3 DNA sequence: TGTGCCACCAGTGATCCAATAAGAGACAGGGGGTGGGAGACCCAGTACTTC.

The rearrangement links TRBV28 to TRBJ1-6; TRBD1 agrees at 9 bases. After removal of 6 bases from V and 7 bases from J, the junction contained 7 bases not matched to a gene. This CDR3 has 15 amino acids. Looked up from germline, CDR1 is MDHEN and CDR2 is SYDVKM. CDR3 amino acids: CASSPPGTGNSPLHF. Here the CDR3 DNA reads TGTGCCAGCAGCCCACCTGGGACAGGGAATTCACCCCTCCACTTT. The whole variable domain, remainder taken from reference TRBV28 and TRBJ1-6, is DVKVTQSSRYLVKRTGEKVFLECVQDMDHENMFWYRQDPGLGLRLIYFSYDVKMKEKGDIPEGYSVSREKKERFSLILESASTNQTSMYLCASSPPGTGNSPLHFGNGTRLTVT.

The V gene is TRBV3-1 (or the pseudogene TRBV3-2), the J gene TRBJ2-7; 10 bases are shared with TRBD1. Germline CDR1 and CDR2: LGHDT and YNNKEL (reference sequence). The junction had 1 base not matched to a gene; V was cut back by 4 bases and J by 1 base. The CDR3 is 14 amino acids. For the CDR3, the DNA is TGTGCCAGCAGCCGGGGACAGGGGTCCTACGAGCAGTACTTC. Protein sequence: CASSRGQGSYEQYF.

The CDR3 DNA sequence: TGCAGTGCTAGAGATCAGGGCGAGCAGTTCTTC. Residues: CSARDQGEQFF. V and J are TRBV20-1 and TRBJ2-1; maybe TRBD1 (5 bases). The CDR3 contains 11 residues. Germline values: CDR1 DFQATT, CDR2 SNEGSKA (reference sequence). V lost 0 bases to trimming and J lost 10 bases, with 7 bases between them.

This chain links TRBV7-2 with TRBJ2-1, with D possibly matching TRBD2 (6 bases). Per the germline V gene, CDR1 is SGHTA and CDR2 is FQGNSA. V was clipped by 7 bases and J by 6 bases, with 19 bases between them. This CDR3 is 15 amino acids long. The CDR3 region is CASTRRRDFSNEQFF. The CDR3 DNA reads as TGTGCCAGCACCCGTAGGCGGGACTTCTCCAATGAGCAGTTCTTC.